The 24 T cell receptor beta chains below were found in one sample sequenced in a study of response to subunit inactivated influenza vaccine. TCRdb fed the RT-PCR reads into MiXCR, producing one record per CDR3 protein. The sample has hundreds of thousands of distinct CDR3 sequences, about 25% seen once; the top ten hold 1.5% to 2%. Sequencing was performed on CD4+ T cells sorted from PBMCs, taken approximately 5 days after vaccination. The receptors were sampled from a man between 45 and 60 years old who received an inactivated influenza vaccine.

This clonotype has at least ten counts. The chain employs TRBV20-1 and TRBJ1-6; D unresolved. V shed 7 bases and J shed 5 bases, with 15 bases lying between them. There are 14 residues in the CDR3. CDR1 DFQATT and CDR2 SNEGSKA come from the germline V gene (reference sequence). Written as DNA, the CDR3 is TGCAGTGTTCTCGGGGAGCTCAATAATTCACCCCTCCACTTT. The encoded protein is CSVLGELNNSPLHF.

The V gene is TRBV29-1, the J gene TRBJ2-5; D is unclear. V was trimmed by 0 bases and J by 4 bases, leaving 12 bases between them. Germline values: CDR1 SQVTM, CDR2 ANQGSEA. The CDR3 is made up of 14 amino acids. The CDR3: CSVEEGSLGETQYF. The CDR3 nucleotides read TGCAGCGTTGAAGAGGGGTCTTTGGGAGAGACCCAGTACTTC.

This clonotype was counted ten times or more. The chain recombines TRBV5-1 with TRBJ2-7; D is possibly TRBD1 (5 bases). The CDR3 covers 14 residues. The V gene's germline CDR1 is SGHRS and CDR2 YFSETQ. The V end lost 6 bases, the J end lost 0 bases, and 13 bases lay between the germline ends. CDR3 sequence: CASTPTEVSYEQYF. The CDR3 bases are TGCGCCAGCACCCCGACAGAAGTCTCCTACGAGCAGTACTTC.

This clonotype was seen a handful of times. CDR3 sequence: CASSQEAIGETQYF. The CDR3 DNA reads TGTGCCAGCAGCCAAGAAGCAATTGGGGAGACCCAGTACTTC. This chain links TRBV3-1 with TRBJ2-5; D call uncertain. This CDR3 contains 14 residues. Germline lookup yields CDR1 LGHDT and CDR2 YNNKEL (reference sequence). V lost 0 bases and J lost 5, with 10 bases in between.

CDR3 coding DNA: TGTGCCAGCAGGCCCTTCCCGGGTTCTAAAAGCTCCGGGGAGCTGTTTTTT. It is translated as CASRPFPGSKSSGELFF. V and J are TRBV6-2 or TRBV6-3 and TRBJ2-2; D call uncertain. The CDR3 contains 17 residues. Trimming stripped 6 bases from V and 6 bases from J, with 23 bases between. Germline-derived CDR1 and CDR2 are MNHEY and SVGEGT.

This rearrangement joins TRBV20-1 to TRBJ1-5; weak D call: TRBD1 (5 bases). Trimming pared 6 bases from V and 4 bases from J, leaving 10 bases between. The CDR3 runs to 12 residues. The germline CDR1 and CDR2 sequences are DFQATT and SNEGSKA (reference sequence). CDR3 nucleotides: TGCAGTGCCGACACAGGAAATCAGCCCCAGCATTTT. This translates into CSADTGNQPQHF.

The CDR3 spells CAMGQGSGDTQYF. DNA for the CDR3: TGTGCCATGGGACAGGGGTCAGGCGATACGCAGTATTTT. V and J are TRBV10-3 and TRBJ2-3, with 10 bases fitting TRBD1. The germline V gene has CDR1 ENHRY and CDR2 SYGVKD. The junction had 6 bases not matched to a gene; V was cut back by 9 bases and J by 6 bases. CDR3 length equals 13 residues.

This clonotype was observed a few times. The chain employs TRBV27 and TRBJ2-3; TRBD1 agrees at 7 bases. The V gene end was trimmed by 0 bases and the J gene end by 1 base; junction bases not matched to a gene: 4. In germline, CDR1 is MNHEY, CDR2 SMNVEV (reference sequence). CDR3 length equals 16 residues. The CDR3 here is CASSLSGQVGTDTQYF. The CDR3 DNA sequence: TGTGCCAGCAGTTTATCTGGACAGGTTGGCACAGATACGCAGTATTTT.

V usage is TRBV20-1 and J usage is TRBJ2-4; D is perhaps TRBD1 (5 bases). The CDR3 is made up of 14 amino acids. V was trimmed by 3 bases and J by 5 bases, leaving 14 bases between them. Germline lookup yields CDR1 DFQATT and CDR2 SNEGSKA (reference sequence). DNA for the CDR3: TGCAGTGCTAGTCACTCCAGGGTCCAAAACATTCAGTACTTC. It encodes CSASHSRVQNIQYF.

This clonotype was detected only a few times. The CDR3 DNA is TGTGCCAGCAGTTACGAGGGGACAGGGGGCAACACTGAAGCTTTCTTT. Translating gives CASSYEGTGGNTEAFF. The rearrangement joins TRBV6-2 or TRBV6-3 to TRBJ1-1, with 12 bases that match TRBD1. CDR1 is MNHEY, CDR2 SVGEGT, per germline. The CDR3 has 16 amino acids. V lost 2 bases, J lost 2 bases, and 3 bases stayed unmatched.

The chain is built from TRBV10-3 and TRBJ2-1; D is tentatively TRBD1 or TRBD2 (6 bases each). Trimming stripped 2 bases from V and 7 bases from J, with 12 bases between. This CDR3 is 14 amino acids long. Germline CDR1 and CDR2: ENHRY and SYGVKD. CDR3 nucleotide sequence: TGTGCCATCAGTGAGCGGGGGCTGGGAAATGAGCAGTTCTTC. Translation gives CAISERGLGNEQFF.

The chain uses TRBV2 and TRBJ2-1; unclear D gene. Germline values: CDR1 SNHLY, CDR2 FYNNEI. V dropped 7 bases and J dropped 7 bases, with 8 bases sitting between them. CDR3 length: 11 amino acids. The CDR3 region has the DNA TGTGCCAGCACATGGGCGAATGAGCAGTTCTTC. Its translation is CASTWANEQFF.

The chain carries TRBV19 and TRBJ1-4; 7 nucleotides match TRBD1. Germline CDR1 and CDR2: LNHDA and SQIVND (reference sequence). J was trimmed by 1 base and V by 1 base; bases with no gene match: 6. The CDR3 runs 17 residues. CDR3 amino acids: CASSIGRGEGTNEKLFF. The CDR3 bases are TGTGCCAGTAGTATAGGCAGGGGGGAAGGAACTAATGAAAAACTGTTTTTT.

For this clonotype: As the CDR3 is not closed by the conserved phenylalanine or tryptophan, this likely results from a read error. The DNA is left out, because the CDR3 cannot be placed on it with certainty; the CDR3 is given as TCRdb lists it. The chain has TRBV2 and TRBJ2-7; TRBD1, as called in the table, went unchecked against the DNA. CDR1 and CDR2 (germline): SNHLY, FYNNEI. The CDR3 region is 11 residues in length, termini included. The chain's CDR3 is CASSHPGQGVY.

This clonotype was detected only a few times. V is TRBV6-2 or TRBV6-3 and J is TRBJ1-6, with D perhaps matching TRBD1 (6 bases). The V end lost 6 bases, the J end lost 9 bases, and 15 bases lay between the germline ends. Germline CDR1 reads MNHEY; CDR2 reads SVGEGT. The length of the CDR3 is 14 residues. In nucleotides, the CDR3 is TGTGCCAGCAGGAGTCAGGGGAACGGTTCACCCCTCCACTTT. Protein product: CASRSQGNGSPLHF.

This clonotype has a count of ten or more. The V call is TRBV14, the J call TRBJ2-2, with D perhaps matching TRBD1 or TRBD2 (5 bases each). CDR1 SGHDN and CDR2 FVKESK come from the germline V gene. V lost 0 bases to trimming and J lost 4 bases, with 18 bases between them. The CDR3 totals 18 residues. The CDR3 loop is CASSQDPVRGHLTGELFF. CDR3 sequence (DNA): TGTGCCAGCAGCCAAGACCCGGTTCGGGGCCATCTCACCGGGGAGCTGTTTTTT.

This clonotype was observed a few times. V usage is TRBV5-1 and J usage is TRBJ2-2; D gene uncertain. The V end lost 4 bases, the J end lost 7 bases, and 14 bases lay between the germline ends. CDR3 length equals 14 residues. The germline V gene encodes CDR1 SGHRS and CDR2 YFSETQ. In DNA, the CDR3 is TGCGCCAGCAGCGCCAAGGTCGGTGGCGGGGAGCTGTTTTTT. Protein: CASSAKVGGGELFF.

The chain joins TRBV7-2 to TRBJ2-1, with 9 bases identical to TRBD2. J lost 12 bases, V lost 1 base, and 1 base had no gene match. The CDR3 spans 12 residues. Germline V gene sequence: CDR1 SGHTA, CDR2 FQGNSA. The CDR3 DNA is TGTGCCAGCAGCTTAGTGACTAGCGGGCAGTTCTTC. It encodes CASSLVTSGQFF.

This clonotype was seen a handful of times. This chain links TRBV12-3 or TRBV12-4 with TRBJ2-7; TRBD1 is a possible D gene (6 bases). V lost 5 bases to trimming and J lost 2 bases, with 10 bases between them. This CDR3 has 13 residues. The CDR3 reads CASSTGQTYEQYF. As DNA, the CDR3 is TGTGCCAGCAGTACTGGACAGACCTACGAGCAGTACTTC.

A few counts support this clonotype. The V and J genes are TRBV24-1 and TRBJ2-1; 7 nucleotides agree with TRBD1. The CDR3 contains 14 residues. The V gene's germline CDR1 is KGHDR and CDR2 SFDVKD. V was clipped by 5 bases and J by 4 bases; unmatched bases: 4. CDR3 DNA sequence: TGTGCCACCAGTGGGATGGACAGGTACAATGAGCAGTTCTTC. It yields the protein CATSGMDRYNEQFF.

This chain uses TRBV9 with TRBJ1-1; tentative D call: TRBD1 (5 bases). Trimming left V 4 bases short and J 1 base short, with 8 bases between. The CDR3 length is 13 residues. CDR1 and CDR2 from the germline V gene are SGDLS and YYNGEE. The CDR3 here is CASSKQENTEAFF. DNA of the CDR3: TGTGCCAGCAGCAAACAGGAGAACACTGAAGCTTTCTTT.

The CDR3 here is CAISIDGTVYEQYF. The CDR3 coding sequence is TGTGCCATCAGTATAGACGGGACAGTATACGAGCAGTACTTC. The rearrangement uses TRBV10-3 and TRBJ2-7; 7 nucleotides align to TRBD1. The CDR3 consists of 14 residues. After removal of 5 bases from V and 4 bases from J, the junction contained 8 bases not matched to a gene. Per the germline V gene, CDR1 is ENHRY and CDR2 is SYGVKD.

This chain connects TRBV6-2 or TRBV6-3 to TRBJ2-5; tentative D call: TRBD2 (6 bases). Germline loops: CDR1 MNHEY, CDR2 SVGEGT. Trimming pared 1 base from V and 5 bases from J, leaving 17 bases between. The CDR3 has 16 amino acids. The CDR3 coding sequence is TGTGCCAGCAGTTACTATGGGCAGGGAGGAAGGGAGACCCAGTACTTC. Its protein is CASSYYGQGGRETQYF.

Many counts were recorded for this clonotype. The rearrangement links TRBV20-1 to TRBJ1-5, with D possibly being TRBD1 (5 bases). The ends were cut back, 6 bases at V and 1 base at J, with 19 bases in the middle. This CDR3 is 16 amino acids long. Germline CDR1 DFQATT, CDR2 SNEGSKA (reference sequence). The CDR3 DNA reads TGCAGTGCCCCCAGGCGGGGCAGTAGGAGCAATCAGCCCCAGCATTTT. This sequence encodes CSAPRRGSRSNQPQHF.